The 11 T cell receptor beta chains given below trace back to one sample, sequenced in a study of T cell responses to AZD1222 COVID-19 vaccine. The protocol was immunoSEQ multiplex PCR, while the TCRdb copy is restricted to in-frame clones and leaves out a portion. The sample consists of 35,000 to 50,000 clones, around 77% of them appearing once. The sequencing used peripheral blood, collected 28 days after the second dose of the MenACWY control vaccine. These receptors all stem from an adult who received the MenACWY meningococcal vaccine as a control.

CDR3 region: CASSQDRLGEQFF. CDR3 DNA: TGCGCCAGCAGCCAAGATAGGCTGGGTGAGCAGTTCTTC. V gene TRBV4-1 combines with J gene TRBJ2-1; D gene uncertain. Germline-derived CDR1 and CDR2 are MGHRA and YSYEKL. V was trimmed by 0 bases and J by 9 bases, leaving 9 bases between them. This CDR3 comprises 13 residues.

The chain links TRBV28 to TRBJ1-1; no clear D. The V gene's germline CDR1 is MDHEN and CDR2 SYDVKM. Trimming removed 5 bases at V and 0 bases at J, with 13 bases between. The CDR3 extends over 15 amino acids. In nucleotides, the CDR3 is TGTGCCAGCAGTCCAAGTCGGACCATGAACACTGAAGCTTTCTTT. Translated: CASSPSRTMNTEAFF. The full variable domain, completed using reference TRBV28 and TRBJ1-1, is DVKVTQSSRYLVKRTGEKVFLECVQDMDHENMFWYRQDPGLGLRLIYFSYDVKMKEKGDIPEGYSVSREKKERFSLILESASTNQTSMYLCASSPSRTMNTEAFFGQGTRLTVV.

V usage is TRBV6-5 and J usage is TRBJ2-1; the match to TRBD2 covers 14 bases. Germline assignment: CDR1 MNHEY and CDR2 SVGAGI. V shed 10 bases, J shed 6 bases, and the junction held 5 bases outside the gene matches. This CDR3 has 14 amino acids. CDR3 sequence (DNA): TGTGCCACTTGGACTAGCGGGAGGAGCAATGAGCAGTTCTTC. Its protein is CATWTSGRSNEQFF.

This chain uses TRBV20-1 with TRBJ1-3; D call uncertain. Germline V gene lookup returns CDR1 DFQATT and CDR2 SNEGSKA (reference sequence). Trimming took 3 bases from V and 7 from J, leaving 10 bases between them. The CDR3 contains 12 residues. This chain's CDR3 is CSASNYGNTIYF. The CDR3 DNA is TGCAGTGCTAGTAACTACGGCAACACCATATATTTT.

The chain carries TRBV19 and TRBJ2-1; D may be TRBD1 (5 bases). Germline V gene data show CDR1 as LNHDA and CDR2 as SQIVND (reference sequence). V gave up 1 base and J gave up 4 bases, with 11 bases separating them. This CDR3 is 15 amino acids long. CDR3 loop: CASSIVPGSYNEQFF. The CDR3 DNA reads TGTGCCAGTAGTATAGTCCCAGGGTCATACAATGAGCAGTTCTTC.

The rearrangement joins TRBV3-1 (or the pseudogene TRBV3-2) to TRBJ2-2; D remains ambiguous. With 6 bases removed from V and 5 bases from J, the gap between germline ends came to 13 bases. The CDR3 has 14 amino acids. In germline, CDR1 is LGHDT, CDR2 YNNKEL (reference sequence). CDR3 region: CASRDKSSTGELFF. The CDR3 DNA is TGTGCCAGCAGAGACAAAAGTAGTACCGGGGAGCTGTTTTTT.

The chain is built from TRBV3-1 (or the pseudogene TRBV3-2) and TRBJ1-3; 8 nucleotides line up with TRBD1. In germline, CDR1 is LGHDT, CDR2 YNNKEL (reference sequence). This CDR3 comprises 18 residues. J was trimmed by 0 bases and V by 1 base; bases with no gene match: 8. The CDR3 DNA sequence: TGTGCCAGCAGCCAAGTCGCAGGGGGCCTTAGCTCTGGAAACACCATATATTTT. This codes for CASSQVAGGLSSGNTIYF.

The table lists this clone with a few counts. The genes are TRBV2 and TRBJ1-6; D uncertain. CDR1 is SNHLY and CDR2 is FYNNEI in the germline V gene. The CDR3 extends over 14 amino acids. V gave up 5 bases and J gave up 1 base, with 6 bases separating them. Here the CDR3 DNA reads TGTGCCAGCAGTCCAGGTTCCTATAATTCACCCCTCCACTTT. Amino acid sequence: CASSPGSYNSPLHF. The variable domain in full, with the rest retrieved from reference TRBV2 and TRBJ1-6, is EPEVTQTPSHQVTQMGQEVILRCVPISNHLYFYWYRQILGQKVEFLVSFYNNEISEKSEIFDDQFSVERPDGSNFTLKIRSTKLEDSAMYFCASSPGSYNSPLHFGNGTRLTVT.

V is TRBV28 and J is TRBJ2-3, with 12 bases that match TRBD2. Germline V gives CDR1 MDHEN, CDR2 SYDVKM. V lost 3 bases, J lost 6 bases, and 19 bases stayed unmatched. This CDR3 is built from 20 residues. CDR3 in amino acids: CASSFSRGRLAGVRVDTQYF. The CDR3 bases are TGTGCCAGCAGTTTTAGTAGGGGCAGACTAGCGGGAGTACGGGTGGATACGCAGTATTTT.

V usage is TRBV3-1 (or the pseudogene TRBV3-2) and J usage is TRBJ2-1; no clear D gene. Trimming stripped 6 bases from V and 9 bases from J, with 15 bases between. There are 13 residues in the CDR3. Germline assignment: CDR1 LGHDT and CDR2 YNNKEL (reference sequence). Written as DNA, the CDR3 is TGTGCCAGCAGACAGAGTAATGGGGTTGAGCAGTTCTTC. Protein product: CASRQSNGVEQFF.

This clone was observed a single time. This chain joins TRBV5-4 and TRBJ2-5, with D perhaps assigned TRBD1 or TRBD2 (5 bases each). V lost 0 bases and J 1 base, leaving 13 bases between the germline ends. This CDR3 has 16 residues. Germline V gives CDR1 SGHNT, CDR2 YYREEE (reference sequence). CDR3 bases: TGTGCCAGCAGCTTGGTACCGAGGGGTACCCAAGAGACCCAGTACTTC. Protein sequence: CASSLVPRGTQETQYF. The variable domain in full, completed from reference TRBV5-4 and TRBJ2-5, reads ETGVTQSPTHLIKTRGQQVTLRCSSQSGHNTVSWYQQALGQGPQFIFQYYREEENGRGNFPPRFSGLQFPNYSSELNVNALELDDSALYLCASSLVPRGTQETQYFGPGTRLLVL.